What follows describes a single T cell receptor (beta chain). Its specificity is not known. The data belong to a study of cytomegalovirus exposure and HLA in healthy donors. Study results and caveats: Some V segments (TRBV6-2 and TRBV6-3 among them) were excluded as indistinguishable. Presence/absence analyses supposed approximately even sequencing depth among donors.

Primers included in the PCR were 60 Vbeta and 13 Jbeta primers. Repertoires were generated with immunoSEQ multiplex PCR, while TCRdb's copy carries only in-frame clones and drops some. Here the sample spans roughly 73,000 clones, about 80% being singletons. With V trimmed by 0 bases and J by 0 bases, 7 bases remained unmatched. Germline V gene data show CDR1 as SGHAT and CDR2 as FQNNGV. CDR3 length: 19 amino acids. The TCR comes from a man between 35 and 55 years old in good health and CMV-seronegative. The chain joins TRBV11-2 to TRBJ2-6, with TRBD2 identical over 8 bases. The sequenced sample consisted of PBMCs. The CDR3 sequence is CASSLDLGRGYSGANVLTF. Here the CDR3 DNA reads TGTGCCAGCAGCTTAGATCTCGGGAGGGGCTACTCTGGGGCCAACGTCCTGACTTTC.